This T cell receptor (beta chain) was found in a study of T cells in Graves' hyperthyroidism and ophthalmopathy. Study conclusions and caveats: Blood also held most thyroid clonotypes expanded beyond 0.001.

This clonotype has only a few counts. Its matching antigen is unknown. This CDR3 has 12 residues. The germline V and J ends were trimmed by 5 bases and 10 bases, with 15 bases remaining between them. Researchers took RNA transcripts and amplified the TCR beta CDR3 regions from them. RT-PCR in the first round (using the HTBI primer set) targeted the TCR CDR3. TCRdb re-called the multiplex PCR reads through MiXCR, storing one row per CDR3 protein. Altogether around 350,000 distinct CDR3 sequences are present, approximately 19% being singletons, with the ten largest covering 3.7%. The sample comprised blood. This chain links TRBV12-3 or TRBV12-4 with TRBJ2-7; a possible D gene is TRBD2 (6 bases). The clonotype was recovered from a woman aged 18-35 years with Graves' hyperthyroidism. This CDR3 reads CASSVSSADQYF. In nucleotides, the CDR3 is TGTGCCAGCAGTGTATCTAGCGCCGATCAGTACTTC.